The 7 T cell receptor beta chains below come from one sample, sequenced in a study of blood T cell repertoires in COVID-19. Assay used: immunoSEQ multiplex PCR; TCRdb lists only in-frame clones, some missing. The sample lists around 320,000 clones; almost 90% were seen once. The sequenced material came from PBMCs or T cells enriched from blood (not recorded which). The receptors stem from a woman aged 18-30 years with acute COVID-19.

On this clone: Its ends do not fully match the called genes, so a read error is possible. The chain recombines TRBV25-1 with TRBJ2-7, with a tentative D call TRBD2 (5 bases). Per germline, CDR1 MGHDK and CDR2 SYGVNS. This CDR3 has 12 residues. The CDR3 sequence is CASSEGGVTLDF. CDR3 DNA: TGTGCCAGCAGTGAAGGAGGAGTGACCCTGGACTTC.

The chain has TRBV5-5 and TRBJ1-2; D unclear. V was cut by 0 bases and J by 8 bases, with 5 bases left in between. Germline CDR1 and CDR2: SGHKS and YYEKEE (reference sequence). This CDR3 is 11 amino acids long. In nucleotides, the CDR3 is TGTGCCAGCAGCTTGGACGGGGGCTACACCTTC. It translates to CASSLDGGYTF.

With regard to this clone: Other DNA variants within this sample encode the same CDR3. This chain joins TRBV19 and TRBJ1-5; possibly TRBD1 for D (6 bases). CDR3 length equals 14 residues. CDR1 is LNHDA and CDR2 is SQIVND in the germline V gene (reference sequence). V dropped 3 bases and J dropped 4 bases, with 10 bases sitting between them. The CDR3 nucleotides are TGTGCCAGTAGTATCGAGGGGGGGAATCAGCCCCAGCATTTT. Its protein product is CASSIEGGNQPQHF. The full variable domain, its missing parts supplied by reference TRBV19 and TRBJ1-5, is DGGITQSPKYLFRKEGQNVTLSCEQNLNHDAMYWYRQDPGQGLRLIYYSQIVNDFQKGDIAEGYSVSREKKESFPLTVTSAQKNPTAFYLCASSIEGGNQPQHFGDGTRLSIL.

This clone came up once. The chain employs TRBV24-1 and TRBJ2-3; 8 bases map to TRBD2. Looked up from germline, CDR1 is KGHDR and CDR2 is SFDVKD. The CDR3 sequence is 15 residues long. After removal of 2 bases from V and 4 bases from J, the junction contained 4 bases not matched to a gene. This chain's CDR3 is CATSDSGLDADTQYF. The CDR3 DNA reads TGTGCCACCAGTGATTCGGGACTAGACGCAGATACGCAGTATTTT.

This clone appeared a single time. The CDR3 region has the DNA TGTGCCAGCAGCCTGGGGGCCAGGGGGCGCGACGAGCAGTACTTC. Translated, it gives CASSLGARGRDEQYF. V usage is TRBV7-9 and J usage is TRBJ2-7; 8 bases match TRBD1. V shed 5 bases, J shed 5 bases, and the junction held 11 bases outside the gene matches. Per the germline V gene, CDR1 is SEHNR and CDR2 is FQNEAQ (reference sequence). This CDR3 is 15 amino acids long.

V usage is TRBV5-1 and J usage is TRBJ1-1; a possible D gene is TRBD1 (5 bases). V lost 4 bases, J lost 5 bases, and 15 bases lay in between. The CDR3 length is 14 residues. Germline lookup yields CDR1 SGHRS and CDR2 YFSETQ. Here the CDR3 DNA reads TGCGCCAGCAGCGGGGACTCCGGATTTACTGAAGCTTTCTTT. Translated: CASSGDSGFTEAFF.

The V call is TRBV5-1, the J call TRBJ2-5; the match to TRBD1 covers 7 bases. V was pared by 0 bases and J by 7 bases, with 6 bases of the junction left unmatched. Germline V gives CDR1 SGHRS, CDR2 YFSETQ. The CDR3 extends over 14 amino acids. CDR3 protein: CASSLEGQHRTQYF. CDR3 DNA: TGCGCCAGCAGCTTGGAGGGACAGCATCGGACCCAGTACTTC.